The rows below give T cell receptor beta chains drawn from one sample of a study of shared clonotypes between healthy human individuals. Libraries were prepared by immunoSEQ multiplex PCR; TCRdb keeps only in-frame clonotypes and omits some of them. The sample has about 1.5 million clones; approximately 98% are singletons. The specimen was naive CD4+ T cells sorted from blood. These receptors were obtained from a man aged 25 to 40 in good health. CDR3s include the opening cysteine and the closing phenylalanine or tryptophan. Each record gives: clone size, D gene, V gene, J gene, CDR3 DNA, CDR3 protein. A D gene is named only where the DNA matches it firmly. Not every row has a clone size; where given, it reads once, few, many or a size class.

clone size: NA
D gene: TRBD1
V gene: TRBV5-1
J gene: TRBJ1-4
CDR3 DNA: TGCGCCAGCAGCTCCGCCGGGACAGGGAGTGAAAAACTGTTTTTT
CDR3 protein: CASSSAGTGSEKLFF

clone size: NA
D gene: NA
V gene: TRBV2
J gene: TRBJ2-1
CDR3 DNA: TGTGCCAGCTACCGAGGGACCGGAACGCCGAGCTCCTACAATGAGCAGTTCTTC
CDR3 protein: CASYRGTGTPSSYNEQFF

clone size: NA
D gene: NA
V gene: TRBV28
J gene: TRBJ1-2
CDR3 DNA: TGTGCCAGCAGTTTTAAGCGGGGGGTTGCACACTATGGCTACACCTTC
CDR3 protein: CASSFKRGVAHYGYTF

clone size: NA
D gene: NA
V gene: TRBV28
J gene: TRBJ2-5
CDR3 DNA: TGTGCCAGCACCTTTCGAGGGCCGACCCAGTACTTC
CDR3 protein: CASTFRGPTQYF

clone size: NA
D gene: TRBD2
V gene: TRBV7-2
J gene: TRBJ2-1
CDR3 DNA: TGTGCCAGTAGGGCGGGAGTACTAACGAGGGATGAGCAGTTCTTC
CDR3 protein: CASRAGVLTRDEQFF

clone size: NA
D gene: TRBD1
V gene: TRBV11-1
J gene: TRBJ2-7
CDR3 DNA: TGTGCCAGCAGCCGCCTGCGAGGGGCTACAGGGGTTAACGAGCAGTACTTC
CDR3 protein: CASSRLRGATGVNEQYF

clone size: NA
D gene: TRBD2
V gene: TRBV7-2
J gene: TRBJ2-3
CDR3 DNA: TGTGCCAGCAGTCCTAGCGGGAGGGTGGTAGATACGCAGTATTTT
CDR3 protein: CASSPSGRVVDTQYF

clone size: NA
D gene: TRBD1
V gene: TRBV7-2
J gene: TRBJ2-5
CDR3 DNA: TGTGCCAGCAGCTTACCCAGGGGGCAAGAGACCCAGTACTTC
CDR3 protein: CASSLPRGQETQYF

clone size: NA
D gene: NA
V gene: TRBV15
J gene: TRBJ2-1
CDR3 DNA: TGTGCCACCAGCAGAGTTTCATCCAGCTCCTACAATGAGCAGTTCTTC
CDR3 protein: CATSRVSSSSYNEQFF

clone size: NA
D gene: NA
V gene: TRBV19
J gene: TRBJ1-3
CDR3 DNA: TGTGCCAGTAGTCGAATGACAACGAGCTCTGGAAACACCATATATTTT
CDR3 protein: CASSRMTTSSGNTIYF

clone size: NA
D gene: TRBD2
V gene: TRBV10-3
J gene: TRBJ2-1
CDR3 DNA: TGTGCCATCAGACAGCGGGACGATGAGCAGTTCTTC
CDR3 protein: CAIRQRDDEQFF

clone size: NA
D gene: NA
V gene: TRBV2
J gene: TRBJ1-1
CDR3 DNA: TGTGCCAGCAGTGGGGTAGGGGGGACTGAAGCTTTCTTT
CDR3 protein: CASSGVGGTEAFF

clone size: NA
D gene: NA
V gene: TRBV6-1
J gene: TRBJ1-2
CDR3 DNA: TGTGCCAGCAGTGAAGCGGGGGGGGCGGTCTATGGCTACACCTTC
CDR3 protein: CASSEAGGAVYGYTF

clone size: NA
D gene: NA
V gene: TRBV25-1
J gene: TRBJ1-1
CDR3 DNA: TGTGCCAGCCGAGAATTGGGAACCACTGAAGCTTTCTTT
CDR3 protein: CASRELGTTEAFF

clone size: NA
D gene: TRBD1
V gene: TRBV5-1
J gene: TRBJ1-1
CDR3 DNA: TGCGCCAGCAGCTCCACAACAGGGGACACTGAAGCTTTCTTT
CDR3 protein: CASSSTTGDTEAFF

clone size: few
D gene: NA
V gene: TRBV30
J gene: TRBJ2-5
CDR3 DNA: TGTGCCTGGAGTGTAAAAGAGACCCAGTACTTC
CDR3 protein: CAWSVKETQYF

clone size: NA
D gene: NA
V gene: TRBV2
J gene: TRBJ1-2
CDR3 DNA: TGTGCCAGCACCCTCATCGAGAATGGCTACACCTTC
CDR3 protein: CASTLIENGYTF

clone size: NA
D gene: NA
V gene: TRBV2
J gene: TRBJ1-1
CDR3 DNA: TGTGCCAGCAGAGAGAACACTGAAGCTTTCTTT
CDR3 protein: CASRENTEAFF

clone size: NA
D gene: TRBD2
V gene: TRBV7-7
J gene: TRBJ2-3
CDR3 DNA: TGTGCCAGCAGCTCAGGGACTAGCGGCACAGATACGCAGTATTTT
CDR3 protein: CASSSGTSGTDTQYF

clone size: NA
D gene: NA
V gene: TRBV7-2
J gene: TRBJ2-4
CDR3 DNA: TGTGCCAGCAGCTTAGCGGTGACGACAGTCCCTTGGGAGTACTTC
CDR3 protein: CASSLAVTTVPWEYF

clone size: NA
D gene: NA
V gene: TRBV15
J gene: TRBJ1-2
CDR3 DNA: TGTGCCACCAGCAGAGAGGCCGGGTTCTATGGCTACACCTTC
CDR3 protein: CATSREAGFYGYTF

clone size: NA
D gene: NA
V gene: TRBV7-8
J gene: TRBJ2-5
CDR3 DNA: TGTGCCAGCAGCTTCGACCCGGGTAAAGAGACCCAGTACTTC
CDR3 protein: CASSFDPGKETQYF

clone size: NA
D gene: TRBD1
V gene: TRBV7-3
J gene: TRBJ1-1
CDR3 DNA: TGTGCCAGCAGCTACGGACAGGGGAACACTGAAGCTTTCTTT
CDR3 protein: CASSYGQGNTEAFF

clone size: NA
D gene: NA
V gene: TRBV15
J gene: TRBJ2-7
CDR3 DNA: TGTGCCACCAGCAGAGAGGGACTGTGGGGGGGCCAAAACTACGAGCAGTACTTC
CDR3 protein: CATSREGLWGGQNYEQYF

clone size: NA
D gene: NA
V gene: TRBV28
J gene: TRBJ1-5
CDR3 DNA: TGTGCCAGTATCTCAGGGTATAGCAATCAGCCCCAGCATTTT
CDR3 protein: CASISGYSNQPQHF

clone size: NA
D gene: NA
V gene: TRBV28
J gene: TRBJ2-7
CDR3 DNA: TGTAGTAGTCGGGCTAGTACTTTCGAGCAGTACTTC
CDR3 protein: CSSRASTFEQYF

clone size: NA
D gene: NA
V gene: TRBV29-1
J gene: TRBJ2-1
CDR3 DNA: TGCAGCGTTGTGTGGGACTTCTCCTACAATGAGCAGTTCTTC
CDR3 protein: CSVVWDFSYNEQFF

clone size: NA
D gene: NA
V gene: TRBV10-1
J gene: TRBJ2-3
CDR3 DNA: TGCGCCAGCAGTGAGTCGTTAGGAATTAGCACAGATACGCAGTATTTT
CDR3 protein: CASSESLGISTDTQYF

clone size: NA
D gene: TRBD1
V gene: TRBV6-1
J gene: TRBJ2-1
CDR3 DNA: TGTGCCAGCATATGGCAGGGGGAAGACAATGAGCAGTTCTTC
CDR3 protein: CASIWQGEDNEQFF

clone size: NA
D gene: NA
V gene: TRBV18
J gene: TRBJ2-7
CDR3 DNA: TGTGCCAGCTCACCGACAGCCAAACTCGACGGGCCATCATTGAGGCAGTACTTC
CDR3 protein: CASSPTAKLDGPSLRQYF

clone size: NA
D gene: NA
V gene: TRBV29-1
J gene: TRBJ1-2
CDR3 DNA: TGCAGCGTCGGAGAATACTATGGCTACACCTTC
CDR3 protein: CSVGEYYGYTF

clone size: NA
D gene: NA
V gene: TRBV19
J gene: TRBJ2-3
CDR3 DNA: TGTGCCAGTATAGGCCTGAGCACAGATACGCAGTATTTT
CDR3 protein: CASIGLSTDTQYF

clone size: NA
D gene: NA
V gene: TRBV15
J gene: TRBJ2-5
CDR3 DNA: TGTGCCACCAGCAGCGGTCGAAATCAAGAGACCCAGTACTTC
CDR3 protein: CATSSGRNQETQYF

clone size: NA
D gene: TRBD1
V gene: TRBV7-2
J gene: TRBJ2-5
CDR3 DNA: TGTGCCAGCAGCCACGACAGGGGGCGATACGAGACCCAGTACTTC
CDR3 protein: CASSHDRGRYETQYF

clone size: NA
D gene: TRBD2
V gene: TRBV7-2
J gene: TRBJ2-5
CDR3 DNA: TGTGCCAGCAGCTCAATGCGTCTAGCGGGAGCCCTCGGGGAGACCCAGTACTTC
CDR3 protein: CASSSMRLAGALGETQYF

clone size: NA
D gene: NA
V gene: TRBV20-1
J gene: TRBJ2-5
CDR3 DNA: TGCAGTGCCAGTGGGAGAGAGACCCAGTACTTC
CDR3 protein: CSASGRETQYF

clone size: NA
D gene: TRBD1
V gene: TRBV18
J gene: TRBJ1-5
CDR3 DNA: TGTGCCAGCTCACGGGAAGGAACAGGGGTGTTCAATCAGCCCCAGCATTTT
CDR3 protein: CASSREGTGVFNQPQHF

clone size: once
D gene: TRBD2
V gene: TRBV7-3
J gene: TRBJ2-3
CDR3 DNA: TGTGCCAGCAGCCCTAAAGCCCCAGGGACTAGCTCTAGCACAGATACGCAGTATTTT
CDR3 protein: CASSPKAPGTSSSTDTQYF

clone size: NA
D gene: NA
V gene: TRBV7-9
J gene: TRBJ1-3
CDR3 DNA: TGTGCCATCACGACTCAGGGGTTTAGTGGAAACACCATATATTTT
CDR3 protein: CAITTQGFSGNTIYF

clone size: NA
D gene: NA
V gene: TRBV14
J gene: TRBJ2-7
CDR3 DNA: TGTGCCAGCCAGAAGAACACCGGGGCCTCCTACGAGCAGTACTTC
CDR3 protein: CASQKNTGASYEQYF

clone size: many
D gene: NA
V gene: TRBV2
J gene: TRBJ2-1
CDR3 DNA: TGTGCCAGCAGGTGGGCCCCGGACAATGAGCAGTTCTTC
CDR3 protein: CASRWAPDNEQFF

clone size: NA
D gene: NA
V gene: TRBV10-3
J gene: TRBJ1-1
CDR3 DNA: TGTGCCATCAGCGGGACTGGGGACACTGAAGCTTTCTTT
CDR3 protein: CAISGTGDTEAFF

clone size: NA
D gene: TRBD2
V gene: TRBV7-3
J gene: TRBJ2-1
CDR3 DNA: TGTGCCAGCAGCTCACTAGCGGGAGGGCCATATGTGAATGAGCAGTTCTTC
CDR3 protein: CASSSLAGGPYVNEQFF

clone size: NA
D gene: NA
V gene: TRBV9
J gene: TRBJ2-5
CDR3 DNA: TGTGCCAGCAGCGTAGCGGGGGACTTCCGAGAGACCCAGTACTTC
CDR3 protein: CASSVAGDFRETQYF